This T cell receptor beta chain is drawn from a study of T cell responses to AZD1222 COVID-19 vaccine. Germline CDR1 and CDR2: LNHDA and SQIVND (reference sequence). The CDR3 runs to 16 residues. V shed 4 bases, J shed 5 bases, and the junction held 7 bases outside the gene matches. Sequencing was performed with immunoSEQ multiplex PCR; in TCRdb, only in-frame clones are kept and a portion is missing. The sample includes some 97,000 clones, 80% to 90% seen only once; the top ten take roughly 3%. The clonotype was recovered from an adult in good health. This chain uses TRBV19 with TRBJ2-2; 10 bases line up with TRBD1. The material sequenced was peripheral blood, taken on day 0 of AZD1222 vaccination. The CDR3 region is CASSKPRDRGTGELFF. CDR3 DNA sequence: TGTGCCAGTAGTAAGCCCCGGGACAGGGGAACCGGGGAGCTGTTTTTT.